The 8 T cell receptor beta chains listed next were all sequenced from one sample in a study of cytomegalovirus exposure and HLA in healthy donors. It was with 60 Vbeta and 13 Jbeta primers that the PCR ran. Profiling relied on immunoSEQ multiplex PCR, and the TCRdb table lists in-frame clones only, not all of them. The sample consists of 160,000 or so clones, 80% of them appearing once. The sequenced material came from PBMCs. The receptors stem from a man in his forties in good health and CMV-seronegative.

The chain has TRBV27 and TRBJ1-4, with D maybe TRBD1 (6 bases). The CDR3 runs 16 residues. V was shortened by 3 bases and J by 10 bases, with 21 bases between the two germline ends. Germline values: CDR1 MNHEY, CDR2 SMNVEV (reference sequence). CDR3 coding DNA: TGTGCCAGCAGTTTCCAACAGGGCAAGGAAGAGGGAAAACTGTTTTTT. Its translation is CASSFQQGKEEGKLFF.

The chain couples TRBV10-3 to TRBJ2-7, with D possibly TRBD2 on 7 matching bases. V lost 4 bases and J lost 7, with 14 bases in between. The CDR3 loop spans 13 amino acids. Germline-derived CDR1 and CDR2 are ENHRY and SYGVKD. As DNA, the CDR3 is TGTGCCATCAGTGGCCCGGGGGGCCCAGAGCAGTACTTC. Its translation: CAISGPGGPEQYF.

The rearrangement links TRBV12-5 to TRBJ1-1, with D possibly matching TRBD1 (5 bases). The V gene's germline CDR1 is LGHNT and CDR2 FRNRAP. V was trimmed by 6 bases and J by 0 bases, leaving 11 bases between them. The CDR3 runs 14 residues. CDR3 DNA sequence: TGTGCTAGTGGCCCGGGACTGTTGAACACTGAAGCTTTCTTT. Translation: CASGPGLLNTEAFF.

The V call is TRBV7-2, the J call TRBJ1-1, with a weak D call TRBD1 (5 bases). Trimming shortened V by 5 bases and J by 0 bases, and 22 bases separated the two germline ends. The CDR3 extends over 18 amino acids. Germline V gene sequence: CDR1 SGHTA, CDR2 FQGNSA. The CDR3: CASSPSRGGAGMNTEAFF. The DNA of the CDR3 is TGTGCCAGCAGCCCGAGTAGAGGTGGGGCAGGGATGAACACTGAAGCTTTCTTT.

The chain carries TRBV27 and TRBJ2-7, with 7 nucleotides matching TRBD1. This CDR3 is 15 amino acids long. The germline V gene encodes CDR1 MNHEY and CDR2 SMNVEV (reference sequence). Trimming cost V 5 bases and J 2 bases; bases outside gene matches: 9. The CDR3 here is CASSLNRGPAYEQYF. DNA for the CDR3: TGTGCCAGCAGTCTCAACAGGGGACCGGCCTACGAGCAGTACTTC.

This rearrangement joins TRBV10-3 to TRBJ1-5; 8 bases fit TRBD1. This CDR3 is 14 amino acids long. V lost 4 bases and J lost 4; bases outside the gene matches: 3. CDR1 and CDR2 from the germline V gene are ENHRY and SYGVKD. In nucleotides, the CDR3 is TGTGCCATCAGTGTCCAGGGGGCGAATCAGCCCCAGCATTTT. It is translated as CAISVQGANQPQHF.

For this clone: One end of the junction is discordant with germline, which a read error may explain. The DNA for the CDR3 is TGTGCCAACAGCTTAGATACTTATGGCTACACCTTC. This sequence encodes CANSLDTYGYTF. The gene calls are TRBV7-2 and TRBJ1-2; D not resolved. CDR1 is SGHTA and CDR2 is FQGNSA in the germline V gene. CDR3 length: 12 residues.

The V and J genes are TRBV10-3 and TRBJ2-7, with 8 bases lining up with TRBD2. Germline CDR1 reads ENHRY; CDR2 reads SYGVKD. The ends lost 10 bases at V and 2 bases at J; junction bases unmatched: 13. This CDR3 spans 15 amino acids. The CDR3 is CATQFGGVPPYEQYF. CDR3 in DNA: TGTGCCACCCAGTTCGGGGGGGTCCCCCCCTACGAGCAGTACTTC.